This TCR beta chain was identified in a study of blood T cell repertoires in COVID-19. The CDR3 has 13 residues. Trimming shortened V by 3 bases and J by 4 bases, and 7 bases separated the two germline ends. TCRdb's copy holds only in-frame clones and misses some; the assay was immunoSEQ multiplex PCR. Of 400,000 to 450,000 clones in the sample, approximately 90% are singletons; the top ten hold roughly 0.87%. This sequence originates from a man aged 18 to 35 with COVID-19, enrolled during active disease. The rearrangement uses TRBV12-3 or TRBV12-4 and TRBJ1-5, with unresolved D. The sequenced material came from peripheral blood. CDR3 loop: CASSFRVNQPQHF. The DNA for the CDR3 is TGTGCCAGCAGTTTTAGAGTTAATCAGCCCCAGCATTTT.